The subject of this entry is one T cell receptor beta chain. Its specificity is not known. The data belong to a study of graft-versus-host responses after intestinal transplantation. On the study more broadly: Multivisceral, liver-intestinal, or isolated intestinal transplants were performed in recipients. Study-level results: Declines in HvG clones occurring early post-transplant were associated with peak circulating GvH clone levels.

The J segment lost 5 bases and the V segment lost 6 bases, leaving 7 bases of the junction unmatched. The germline CDR1 and CDR2 sequences are SNHLY and FYNNEI. The length of the CDR3 is 14 residues. Repertoires were generated with immunoSEQ multiplex PCR, while TCRdb's copy carries only in-frame clones and drops some. The sample comprises about 85,000 clones, around 93% of which are singletons, and about 7.3% rests with the top ten. This chain joins TRBV2 and TRBJ2-5; 9 nucleotides agree with TRBD1. The sequence was collected from a human donor who was the organ donor for an intestinal transplant. The specimen was unstimulated CD8+ T cells sorted from spleen or lymph node cells, collected before transplant. In DNA, the CDR3 is TGTGCCAGCAGGGGACAGGGACTTGTCGAGACCCAGTACTTC. Translation gives CASRGQGLVETQYF.